This T cell receptor beta chain was recorded in a study of beta chain features in type 1 diabetes. CDR1 and CDR2 (germline): GTSNPN, SVGIG (reference sequence). The V end lost 0 bases, the J end lost 2 bases, and 6 bases lay between the germline ends. CDR3 length: 13 amino acids. The whole isolated RNA underwent reverse transcription, so sequencing captured expressed TCRB transcripts. Here immunoSEQ multiplex PCR was the method, and the copy in TCRdb shows in-frame clones only, minus some. The sample contains about 350,000 clones, 20% of which appear only once. The chain recombines TRBV30 with TRBJ2-3; possibly TRBD2 for D (5 bases). The sequence came from a woman aged 18-29 years in good health. The source material was naive CD4+ T cells from blood. In nucleotides, the CDR3 is TGTGCCTGGAGTGTCGGGGACACAGATACGCAGTATTTT. Amino acids: CAWSVGDTDTQYF.